This TCR beta chain comes out of a study of Ad26.COV2.S vaccination and SARS-CoV-2 variants. Assay used: immunoSEQ multiplex PCR; TCRdb lists only in-frame clones, some missing. The sample contains around 350,000 clones, roughly 85% of which appear only once. Treatment in this sample: around 19 received Ad26.COV2.S at low or high dose, single or two shots; about 5 received placebo; per-sample allocation not given. Vaccine and placebo recipients were sampled on day 63 after the first injection. The shot given was an Ad26 vector that makes Wuhan-strain SARS-CoV-2 spike. On this clone itself: Its specificity is not known.

CDR1 and CDR2 (germline): SEHNR, FQNEAQ (reference sequence). This CDR3 has 13 residues. Trimming removed 3 bases at V and 4 bases at J, with 7 bases between. Overall study findings and caveats: TCR breadth and depth analyses may have underestimated total T cell responses.

The sequence derives from a person between 18 and 65 years old who received the Ad26.COV2.S COVID-19 vaccine or a placebo. The sample was peripheral blood, taken in a trial of Ad26.COV2.S vaccine versus placebo. This rearrangement joins TRBV7-9 to TRBJ1-5, with D possibly TRBD1 on 5 matching bases. CDR3 bases: TGTGCCAGCAGCTTGACAGCAAATCAGCCCCAGCATTTT. Translating it yields CASSLTANQPQHF. Combining the CDR3 with reference TRBV7-9 and TRBJ1-5 gives the whole variable domain DTGVSQNPRHKITKRGQNVTFRCDPISEHNRLYWYRQTLGQGPEFLTYFQNEAQLEKSRLLSDRFSAERPKGSFSTLEIQRTEQGDSAMYLCASSLTANQPQHFGDGTRLSIL.